The clone carrying this T cell receptor beta chain has just one count. Its antigen is still unknown. This sample is drawn from a study of shared clonotypes between healthy human individuals. Study-wide results and limits: Only blood was sampled; tissue repertoires likely differ. Few donors restricted represented genetic and exposure-history diversity.

At deep level, the assay was performed. Clones were sequenced by immunoSEQ multiplex PCR, and TCRdb holds only the in-frame ones, with some missing. This table holds roughly 2.6 million clones, about 92% found once. This CDR3 spans 13 amino acids. V shed 11 bases and J shed 0 bases, with 12 bases lying between them. Per germline, CDR1 ENHRY and CDR2 SYGVKD. This receptor was identified in a man younger than 35 in good health. This rearrangement joins TRBV10-3 to TRBJ2-3; D not certain. The sequencing sample was made of naive CD4+ T cells sorted from blood. Noted subset: CD45RA+ positively selected. The DNA of the CDR3 is TGTGCCTCGGCGCTTACTAGCACAGATACGCAGTATTTT. It translates to CASALTSTDTQYF.